A single sample is the source of the 28 T cell receptor beta chains below, sequenced in a study of quantifying T cell responses using KT2 cells (dated by TCRdb to the late 2010s). Study-level background: RNA was DNase-treated and reverse transcribed with TCR alpha and beta constant-region primers, mostly using SuperScript III.

Libraries were prepared through UMI-ligation and nested PCR. Sequencing instrument: Illumina MiSeq. Using T4 RNA ligase 1, a single-stranded oligonucleotide bearing the Illumina SP2 sequence plus a UMI was ligated onto the 3' end of the cDNA. PCR1 was run for four to five cycles (98 degrees C for 15 s, 69 degrees C for 30 s, 72 degrees C for 40 s), and an equimolar mix of RC1.1 and RC1.2, covering TRBC1 and TRBC2, was used as the beta primer. TCRdb handled the public reads itself, with Q25 trimming in fastp and clone calling in MiXCR, and kept productive beta chains. Rows matching on CDR3 protein sequence are summarized as one entry with the most common DNA and genes. This sample lists approximately 60,000 distinct CDR3 sequences; around an eighth were detected once. Roughly 9.9% of the sample is held by the ten biggest clonotypes. The sequenced sample was PBMCs spiked with cells of the T cell clone KT2. The receptors here all came from a human donor.

This clonotype was observed many times. The chain links TRBV4-1 to TRBJ1-2, with TRBD1 matching 8 bases. This CDR3 has 13 amino acids. Germline values: CDR1 MGHRA, CDR2 YSYEKL. J lost 3 bases, V lost 3 bases, and 0 bases had no gene match. The CDR3 reads CASSQDRDYGYTF. The CDR3 DNA reads as TGCGCCAGCAGCCAGGACAGGGACTATGGCTACACCTTC.

CDR3 region: CASSTPRGQGPPSGANVLTF. CDR3 bases: TGTGCCAGCAGTACTCCCCGGGGACAGGGCCCTCCTTCTGGGGCCAACGTCCTGACTTTC. The rearrangement joins TRBV6-1 to TRBJ2-6; 9 positions match TRBD1. CDR3 length: 20 amino acids. Trimming took 5 bases from V and 1 from J; bases not matched to a gene: 15. The germline CDR1 and CDR2 sequences are MNHNS and SASEGT.

This clonotype was counted between two and nine times. As the CDR3 is not closed by the conserved phenylalanine or tryptophan, this likely results from a read error. The DNA is left out, because the CDR3 cannot be placed on it with certainty; the CDR3 is given as TCRdb lists it. The rearrangement joins TRBV20-1 to TRBJ2-7; TRBD2 is the table's D call and was not checked against the DNA. Germline CDR1 reads DFQATT; CDR2 reads SNEGSKA (reference sequence). The CDR3 adds up to 10 amino acids, both ends counted. The CDR3 protein is CSAVGLLWGR.

The genes are TRBV5-5 and TRBJ1-3, with unresolved D. Trimming cost V 4 bases and J 1 base, with 9 bases left between them. Germline V gene sequence: CDR1 SGHKS, CDR2 YYEKEE (reference sequence). This CDR3 contains 14 residues. The CDR3 DNA reads as TGTGCCAGCAGCCCGGACGGATCTGGAAACACCATATATTTT. This codes for CASSPDGSGNTIYF.

This chain joins TRBV7-9 and TRBJ2-3; no reliable D call. The CDR3 runs 14 residues. V lost 5 bases to trimming and J lost 3 bases, with 12 bases between them. Germline V lookup: CDR1 SEHNR, CDR2 FQNEAQ (reference sequence). Here the CDR3 DNA reads TGTGCCAGCAGCGAGTTATTGGGTACAGATACGCAGTATTTT. Its protein is CASSELLGTDTQYF.

This clonotype appeared a few times. Here the CDR3 reads CASSQADRSNSPLHF. The CDR3 DNA follows: TGTGCCAGCAGCCAAGCTGACAGGAGTAATTCACCCCTCCACTTT. The gene calls are TRBV3-1 and TRBJ1-6; TRBD1 is a possible D gene (6 bases). The length of the CDR3 is 15 residues. Trimming removed 1 base at V and 6 bases at J, with 10 bases between. In germline, CDR1 is LGHDT, CDR2 YNNKEL (reference sequence). The full variable domain, its missing parts supplied by reference TRBV3-1 and TRBJ1-6, is DTAVSQTPKYLVTQMGNDKSIKCEQNLGHDTMYWYKQDSKKFLKIMFSYNNKELIINETVPNRFSPKSPDKAHLNLHINSLELGDSAVYFCASSQADRSNSPLHFGNGTRLTVT.

The chain employs TRBV6-2 or TRBV6-3 and TRBJ2-3, with a tentative D call TRBD1 (6 bases). The CDR3 is made up of 16 amino acids. The V gene's germline CDR1 is MNHEY and CDR2 SVGEGT. The ends were cut back, 4 bases at V and 1 base at J, with 15 bases in the middle. CDR3 DNA sequence: TGTGCCAGCAGTTCTATCTCAGGGGCCGGCACAGATACGCAGTATTTT. This sequence encodes CASSSISGAGTDTQYF.

The rearrangement joins TRBV5-6 to TRBJ2-1; no firm D call. Germline CDR1 is SGHDT and CDR2 is YYEEEE. Between the trimmed V and J ends, which lost 4 bases and 4 bases, there was a span of 15 bases. The CDR3 covers 15 residues. CDR3 residues: CASSHDRKDYNEQFF. The CDR3 region has the DNA TGTGCCAGCAGCCACGACCGAAAGGATTACAATGAGCAGTTCTTC.

This clonotype was picked up a small number of times. V gene TRBV3-1 combines with J gene TRBJ2-7; D might be TRBD2 (6 bases). Per germline, CDR1 LGHDT and CDR2 YNNKEL (reference sequence). The CDR3 length is 15 residues. The V and J ends lost 0 bases and 4 bases respectively, with 13 bases between them. CDR3 sequence: CASSQDLASDYEQYF. Written as DNA, the CDR3 is TGTGCCAGCAGCCAAGATTTGGCTAGCGATTACGAGCAGTACTTC.

This clonotype has just a few counts. The chain has TRBV20-1 and TRBJ2-1; 8 bases align to TRBD2. V gave up 0 bases and J gave up 6 bases; unmatched junction bases: 7. The CDR3 runs 15 residues. From germline, CDR1 is DFQATT and CDR2 SNEGSKA (reference sequence). The CDR3 here is CSARESSGGTNEQFF. The CDR3 bases are TGCAGTGCTAGAGAATCCAGCGGGGGAACCAATGAGCAGTTCTTC.

This chain uses TRBV20-1 with TRBJ2-3, with 8 nucleotides matching TRBD1. CDR3 size: 14 residues. J gave up 6 bases and V 7 bases, and 12 bases lay outside the gene matches. Germline CDR1 reads DFQATT; CDR2 reads SNEGSKA (reference sequence). Here the CDR3 DNA reads TGCAGTGGCTCCGGACAGGGCGGAGGCGATACGCAGTATTTT. Its protein product is CSGSGQGGGDTQYF.

In this sample, this clonotype turned up many times. The chain combines TRBV5-3 with TRBJ2-1; D could derive from TRBD1 or TRBD2 (6 bases each). TRBV5-3 is given ORF status, its function remaining uncertain. There are 14 residues in the CDR3. Trimming shortened V by 0 bases and J by 9 bases, and 13 bases separated the two germline ends. The CDR3 DNA sequence: TGTGCCAGAAGCTTGGAGGGGGGCGGTTGTGAGCAGTTCTTC. This encodes CARSLEGGGCEQFF.

The chain combines TRBV19 with TRBJ1-3; no clear D gene. The CDR3 has 14 residues. The ends were cut back, 4 bases at V and 8 bases at J, with 15 bases in the middle. Germline assignment: CDR1 LNHDA and CDR2 SQIVND (reference sequence). The CDR3 DNA reads as TGTGCCAGTAGTAGGAAGGGCCCAACGCACACCATATATTTT. It specifies CASSRKGPTHTIYF.

This clonotype is a singleton in its sample. The rearrangement joins TRBV7-8 to TRBJ1-2; 9 positions agree with TRBD1. J gave up 6 bases and V 8 bases, and 10 bases lay outside the gene matches. The germline V gene encodes CDR1 SGHVS and CDR2 FQNEAQ. The CDR3 consists of 14 residues. CDR3: CASERITGGDGYTF. The DNA of the CDR3 is TGTGCCAGCGAGAGAATTACAGGGGGCGATGGCTACACCTTC.

The V call is TRBV20-1, the J call TRBJ1-1; D is ambiguous. The CDR3 runs 14 residues. The germline gives CDR1 DFQATT, CDR2 SNEGSKA (reference sequence). V lost 3 bases and J 1 base, leaving 12 bases between the germline ends. The CDR3 bases are TGCAGTGCTAGTGCACAGATATCGAACACTGAAGCTTTCTTT. Translated, it gives CSASAQISNTEAFF.

The chain employs TRBV7-3 and TRBJ2-2; D tentatively reads TRBD1 or TRBD2 (6 bases each). This CDR3 contains 16 residues. In germline, CDR1 is SGHTA, CDR2 FQGTGA. V was cut by 2 bases and J by 6 bases, with 16 bases left in between. In nucleotides, the CDR3 is TGTGCCAGCAGCTTAGACGGGGGCGGTTTGCCCGGGGAGCTGTTTTTT. As protein: CASSLDGGGLPGELFF.

This clonotype was counted a few times. V usage is TRBV7-9 and J usage is TRBJ2-2; TRBD1 aligns across 8 bases. CDR1 and CDR2 from the germline V gene are SEHNR and FQNEAQ (reference sequence). V was clipped by 8 bases and J by 0 bases; unmatched bases: 2. The CDR3 length is 14 residues. CDR3 loop: CASRDRTNTGELFF. The CDR3 DNA is TGTGCCAGCCGGGACAGGACGAACACCGGGGAGCTGTTTTTT. The whole variable domain, remainder taken from reference TRBV7-9 and TRBJ2-2, is DTGVSQNPRHKITKRGQNVTFRCDPISEHNRLYWYRQTLGQGPEFLTYFQNEAQLEKSRLLSDRFSAERPKGSFSTLEIQRTEQGDSAMYLCASRDRTNTGELFFGEGSRLTVL.

This clonotype occurred many times. V is TRBV18 and J is TRBJ1-1; D is unresolved. The CDR3 contains 12 residues. From germline, CDR1 is KGHSH and CDR2 LQKENI. Between the trimmed V and J ends, which lost 3 bases and 6 bases, there was a span of 8 bases. The CDR3 nucleotides read TGTGCCAGCTCACCTCAAGGTGCTGAAGCTTTCTTT. The encoded protein is CASSPQGAEAFF.

V and J are TRBV12-3 or TRBV12-4 and TRBJ2-1; TRBD1 aligns across 8 bases. The ends lost 8 bases at V and 7 bases at J; junction bases unmatched: 10. The CDR3 has 14 amino acids. The CDR3 nucleotides read TGTGCCAGCGAGGTGAGGCAGGGGGCGAATGAGCAGTTCTTC. It specifies CASEVRQGANEQFF.

Only a few counts were recorded for this clonotype. This chain links TRBV7-9 with TRBJ1-4; D perhaps matches TRBD1 (6 bases). Germline values: CDR1 SEHNR, CDR2 FQNEAQ (reference sequence). The CDR3 length is 15 residues. V was shortened by 5 bases and J by 8 bases, with 18 bases between the two germline ends. The CDR3 DNA sequence: TGTGCCAGCAGCCTGACGGGGGCGGTTGGGGAAAAACTGTTTTTT. It is translated as CASSLTGAVGEKLFF.

This clonotype was counted a few times. The chain is built from TRBV2 and TRBJ2-5; D may be TRBD1 or TRBD2 (5 bases each). Germline V gene lookup returns CDR1 SNHLY and CDR2 FYNNEI. Trimming shortened V by 6 bases and J by 2 bases, and 13 bases separated the two germline ends. The CDR3 covers 14 residues. CDR3 in DNA: TGTGCCAGCAGCAGAGGGGCAACTCAAGAGACCCAGTACTTC. Protein sequence: CASSRGATQETQYF.

This clonotype appeared a few times. This rearrangement joins TRBV5-6 to TRBJ2-3; no clear D gene. The germline V gene encodes CDR1 SGHDT and CDR2 YYEEEE. Trimming removed 4 bases at V and 0 bases at J, with 6 bases between. The CDR3 loop spans 13 amino acids. CDR3 sequence: CASSTSSTDTQYF. As DNA, the CDR3 is TGTGCCAGCAGCACCTCTAGCACAGATACGCAGTATTTT.

The DNA of the CDR3 is TGTGCCAGCAGTTTAGGAGGATTTTGGGGCTACACCTTC. Protein: CASSLGGFWGYTF. This chain joins TRBV12-3 or TRBV12-4 and TRBJ1-2; D is unresolved. The V end lost 1 base, the J end lost 8 bases, and 11 bases lay between the germline ends. The length of the CDR3 is 13 residues.

This clonotype was seen at least ten times. The V gene is TRBV27, the J gene TRBJ2-5; 10 bases agree with TRBD1. Germline V gene sequence: CDR1 MNHEY, CDR2 SMNVEV (reference sequence). This CDR3 is built from 15 residues. The ends lost 5 bases at V and 4 bases at J; junction bases unmatched: 7. This chain's CDR3 is CASSPRGDRGETQYF. The CDR3 coding sequence is TGTGCCAGCAGTCCCCGGGGGGACAGGGGAGAGACCCAGTACTTC.

This clonotype was observed a handful of times. J is TRBJ2-1 and V is TRBV4-2; 7 positions agree with TRBD2. The length of the CDR3 is 15 residues. The junction had 9 bases not matched to a gene; V was cut back by 1 base and J by 9 bases. Germline loops: CDR1 LGHNA, CDR2 YNFKEQ. CDR3 in DNA: TGTGCCAGCAGCCAAGGCGGGAGCGGCAGTAGTGAGCAGTTCTTC. As protein: CASSQGGSGSSEQFF.

This clonotype was counted at least ten times. This chain joins TRBV20-1 and TRBJ1-2; no definite D call. Germline assignment: CDR1 DFQATT and CDR2 SNEGSKA (reference sequence). This CDR3 comprises 16 residues. Trimming cost V 0 bases and J 4 bases, with 18 bases left between them. CDR3 coding DNA: TGCAGTGCTAGAGATCAAGGCCTACCTGTTCTCTATGGCTACACCTTC. Its translation is CSARDQGLPVLYGYTF.

This rearrangement joins TRBV2 to TRBJ2-5, with D uncertain. Trimming pared 8 bases from V and 1 base from J, leaving 11 bases between. Germline CDR1 reads SNHLY; CDR2 reads FYNNEI. This CDR3 is built from 13 residues. CDR3 loop: CASFGPFQETQYF. DNA for the CDR3: TGTGCCAGCTTTGGACCCTTCCAAGAGACCCAGTACTTC. Using reference TRBV2 and TRBJ2-5 for the parts outside the CDR3, the full variable domain is EPEVTQTPSHQVTQMGQEVILRCVPISNHLYFYWYRQILGQKVEFLVSFYNNEISEKSEIFDDQFSVERPDGSNFTLKIRSTKLEDSAMYFCASFGPFQETQYFGPGTRLLVL.

This clonotype has just a few counts. This chain joins TRBV5-6 and TRBJ2-7; D assignment may be TRBD1 or TRBD2 (5 bases each). The CDR3 totals 14 residues. V lost 1 base and J 10 bases, leaving 18 bases between the germline ends. CDR1 is SGHDT, CDR2 YYEEEE, per germline. The CDR3 protein is CASSLLSGEGPQYF. The CDR3 DNA is TGTGCCAGCAGCTTGTTATCTGGAGAGGGACCTCAGTACTTC.